A selection of T cell receptor beta chains follows, all from one sample in a study of T-cell reconstitution after alpha-beta-depleted transplantation in children. TCRdb reprocessed the PCR reads via MiXCR and lists one record per CDR3 protein. The sample lists hundreds of thousands of distinct CDR3 sequences; about 11% were seen once. Sequencing used PBMCs, obtained before TCRalphabeta/CD19-depleted stem cell transplant. Receptors originate from a child less than two years old with acute myeloid leukemia, due to receive a stem cell transplant. The CDR3 runs from the conserved cysteine through the conserved F or W. Fields, in order: V gene, J gene, D gene, clone size, CDR3 protein. D genes are given only for firm matches. Only part of the rows carry a size: once, few, many, or a class if the clone is expanded.

v_call: TRBV11-3
j_call: TRBJ1-3
d_call: TRBD1
clone_size: NA
cdr3_aa: CASSFSGTGDGGKKYF

v_call: TRBV28
j_call: TRBJ1-2
d_call: NA
clone_size: many
cdr3_aa: CASMTMPGANGYTF

v_call: TRBV7-6
j_call: TRBJ2-7
d_call: TRBD1
clone_size: many
cdr3_aa: CASSFQGATEQYF

v_call: TRBV10-1
j_call: TRBJ2-2
d_call: NA
clone_size: many
cdr3_aa: CASSESGTGELFF

v_call: TRBV5-1
j_call: TRBJ2-1
d_call: NA
clone_size: many
cdr3_aa: CASSLAGAGSNEQFF

v_call: TRBV4-1
j_call: TRBJ2-2
d_call: NA
clone_size: many
cdr3_aa: CASSQEPGGELFF

v_call: TRBV7-9
j_call: TRBJ2-1
d_call: NA
clone_size: many
cdr3_aa: CASSLVTSGDYNEQFF

v_call: TRBV29-1
j_call: TRBJ2-7
d_call: NA
clone_size: many
cdr3_aa: CSVPGIYEQYF

v_call: TRBV20-1
j_call: TRBJ1-4
d_call: TRBD1
clone_size: many
cdr3_aa: CSARGPGQGGEKLFF

v_call: TRBV6-5
j_call: TRBJ1-2
d_call: TRBD1
clone_size: many
cdr3_aa: CASSYYRQGGYTF

v_call: TRBV12-3/TRBV12-4
j_call: TRBJ2-2
d_call: NA
clone_size: NA
cdr3_aa: CASSSAGELFF

v_call: TRBV5-4
j_call: TRBJ1-1
d_call: NA
clone_size: many
cdr3_aa: CASSKGPEPSEAFF

v_call: TRBV9
j_call: TRBJ2-5
d_call: NA
clone_size: many
cdr3_aa: CASSGGFWRETQYF

v_call: TRBV7-9
j_call: TRBJ1-3
d_call: TRBD1
clone_size: many
cdr3_aa: CASSSRQGGTGNTIYF

v_call: TRBV5-1
j_call: TRBJ2-7
d_call: TRBD1
clone_size: many
cdr3_aa: CASSFPGQGAYEQYF

v_call: TRBV12-3/TRBV12-4
j_call: TRBJ2-2
d_call: NA
clone_size: NA
cdr3_aa: CASTITTGPGELFF

v_call: TRBV11-2
j_call: TRBJ2-2
d_call: NA
clone_size: many
cdr3_aa: CASSLSRANTGELFF

v_call: TRBV12-3/TRBV12-4
j_call: TRBJ1-1
d_call: NA
clone_size: many
cdr3_aa: CASSPGVGRRSTEAFF

v_call: TRBV4-1
j_call: TRBJ2-7
d_call: NA
clone_size: few
cdr3_aa: CASSQDQIVGQGSYEQYF

v_call: TRBV18
j_call: TRBJ2-3
d_call: TRBD2
clone_size: many
cdr3_aa: CASSPGTSGRDTQYF

v_call: TRBV12-3/TRBV12-4
j_call: TRBJ2-3
d_call: TRBD2
clone_size: many
cdr3_aa: CASSSGGLGPDTQYF

v_call: TRBV12-3/TRBV12-4
j_call: TRBJ1-5
d_call: NA
clone_size: few
cdr3_aa: CASSPLGRSNQPQHF

v_call: TRBV6-1
j_call: TRBJ2-1
d_call: TRBD2
clone_size: many
cdr3_aa: CASSEALAGSYNEQFF

v_call: TRBV5-5
j_call: TRBJ2-1
d_call: NA
clone_size: NA
cdr3_aa: CASSGRYNEQFF

v_call: TRBV5-6
j_call: TRBJ1-1
d_call: TRBD1
clone_size: many
cdr3_aa: CASSLGQGAGAFF

v_call: TRBV30
j_call: TRBJ2-2
d_call: TRBD1
clone_size: many
cdr3_aa: CAWNRGNTGELFF

v_call: TRBV20-1
j_call: TRBJ2-1
d_call: TRBD2
clone_size: many
cdr3_aa: CSAGGLAGNEQFF

v_call: TRBV4-1
j_call: TRBJ1-5
d_call: NA
clone_size: many
cdr3_aa: CASSQQIGTPYSNQPQHF

v_call: TRBV6-2/TRBV6-3
j_call: TRBJ2-7
d_call: TRBD1
clone_size: many
cdr3_aa: CASSYQGVVQYF